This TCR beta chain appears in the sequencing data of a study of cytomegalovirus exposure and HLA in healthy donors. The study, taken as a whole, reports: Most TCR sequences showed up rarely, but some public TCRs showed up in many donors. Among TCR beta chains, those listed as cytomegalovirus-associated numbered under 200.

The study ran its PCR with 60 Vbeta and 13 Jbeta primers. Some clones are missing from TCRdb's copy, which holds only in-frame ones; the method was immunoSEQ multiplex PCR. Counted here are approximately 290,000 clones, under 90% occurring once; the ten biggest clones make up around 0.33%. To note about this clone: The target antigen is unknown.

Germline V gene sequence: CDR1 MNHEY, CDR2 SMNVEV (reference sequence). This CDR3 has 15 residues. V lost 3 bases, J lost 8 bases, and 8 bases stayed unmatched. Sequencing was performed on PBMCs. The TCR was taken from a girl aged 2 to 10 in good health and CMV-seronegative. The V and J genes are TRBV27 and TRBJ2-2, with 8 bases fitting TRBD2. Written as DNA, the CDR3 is TGTGCCAGCAGTTTTCAATATCCGGGAGGGGGGGAGCTGTTTTTT. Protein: CASSFQYPGGGELFF.